This T cell receptor beta chain came from a study of blood T cell repertoires in COVID-19. Study overall: The cDNA or gDNA used as material had been derived from T cells, B-cell-depleted T cells, or PBMCs.

Looked up from germline, CDR1 is ENHRY and CDR2 is SYGVKD. This CDR3 comprises 13 residues. V lost 6 bases to trimming and J lost 6 bases; unmatched junction nucleotides: 2. This clone was found once. In the source study's methods: The assay estimated nucleated cells by amplifying reference gene primers. Libraries were prepared by immunoSEQ multiplex PCR; TCRdb keeps only in-frame clonotypes and omits some of them. From that table come the V and J calls and clone size; the DNA was used to work out D and trimming. This table holds a few hundred thousand clones, about 87% found once. The study recruited people aged about 18 to 89 years across around 23 US areas. Donors were grouped by their self-reported clinical history.

This sequence originates from a woman aged 40 to 50 with acute COVID-19. The sequencing sample was made of PBMCs or T cells enriched from blood (not recorded which). V gene TRBV10-3 combines with J gene TRBJ1-4, with 9 positions matching TRBD1. The CDR3: CAIRDRGHEKLFF. CDR3 DNA: TGTGCCATCAGGGACAGGGGACATGAAAAACTGTTTTTT.